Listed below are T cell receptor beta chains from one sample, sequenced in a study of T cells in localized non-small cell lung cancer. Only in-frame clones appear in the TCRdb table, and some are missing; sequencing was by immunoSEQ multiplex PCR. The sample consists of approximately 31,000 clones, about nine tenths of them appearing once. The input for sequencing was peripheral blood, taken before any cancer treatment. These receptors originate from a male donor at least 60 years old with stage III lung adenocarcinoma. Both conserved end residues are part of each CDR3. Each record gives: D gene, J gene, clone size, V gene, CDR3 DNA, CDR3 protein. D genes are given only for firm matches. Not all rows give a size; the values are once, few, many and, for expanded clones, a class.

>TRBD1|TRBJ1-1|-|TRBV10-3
TGTGCCATCAGGGCAAACACAGGGGGCTCGAATGAAGCTTTCTTT
CAIRANTGGSNEAFF
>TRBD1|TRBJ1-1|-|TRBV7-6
TGTGCCAGCAGCTTAAAACAGGGGACTGAAGCTTTCTTT
CASSLKQGTEAFF
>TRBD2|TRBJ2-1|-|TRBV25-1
TGTGCCAGCAGTAACCAGCGGGGGGGTTATGAGCAGTTCTTC
CASSNQRGGYEQFF
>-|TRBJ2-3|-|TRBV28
TGTGCCAGCAGAGGAGGGGCGCGATCGACAGATACGCAGTATTTT
CASRGGARSTDTQYF
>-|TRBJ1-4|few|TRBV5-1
TGCGCCAGCAGCTTCGGTAATTCTCGTGAAAAACTGTTTTTT
CASSFGNSREKLFF
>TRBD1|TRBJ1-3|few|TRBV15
TGTGCCACCAGAGGGGACAGGGAGCTCTCTGGAAACACCATATATTTT
CATRGDRELSGNTIYF
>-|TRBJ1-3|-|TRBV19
TGTGCCAGTAGTAGCGATAACTCTGGAAACACCATATATTTT
CASSSDNSGNTIYF
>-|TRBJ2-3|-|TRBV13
TGTGCCAGCAGCTTAGCCGGGACCCTAAGGGATACGCAGTATTTT
CASSLAGTLRDTQYF
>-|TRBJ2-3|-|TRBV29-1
TGCAGCGTTGAATCAGGGGCAGGAGATACGCAGTATTTT
CSVESGAGDTQYF
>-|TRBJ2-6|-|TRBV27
TGTGCCAGCACCCTTGCGACCTCTGGGGCCAACGTCCTGACTTTC
CASTLATSGANVLTF
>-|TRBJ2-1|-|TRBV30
TGTGCCTATAGCATGAGCTCCTACAATGAGCAGTTCTTC
CAYSMSSYNEQFF
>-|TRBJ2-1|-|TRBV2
TGTGCCAGCAGGGGGGACTCGGACAATGAGCAGTTCTTC
CASRGDSDNEQFF
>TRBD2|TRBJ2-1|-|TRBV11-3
TGTGCCAGCAGCTTAGTTGCGGGAGGGCGAGATGAGCAGTTCTTC
CASSLVAGGRDEQFF
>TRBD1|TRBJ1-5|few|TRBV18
TGTGCCAGCTCACCACGGAGGACAGGGTTCAATCAGCCCCAGCATTTT
CASSPRRTGFNQPQHF
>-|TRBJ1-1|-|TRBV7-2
TGTGCCAGCAGCTTAAGGGTACACACTGAAGCTTTCTTT
CASSLRVHTEAFF
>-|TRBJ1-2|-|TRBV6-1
TGTGCCAGCAGTGAAAATAGGGGCCGAGCAAACTATGGCTACACCTTC
CASSENRGRANYGYTF
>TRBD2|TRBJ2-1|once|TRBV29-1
TGCAGCGTTGCGGCTAGCGGGGGGGCCAGGGGAAATGAGCAGTTCTTC
CSVAASGGARGNEQFF
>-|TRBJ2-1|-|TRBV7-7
TGTGCCAGCAGCTTAGACGGGGGCGCATTAAATGAGCAGTTCTTC
CASSLDGGALNEQFF
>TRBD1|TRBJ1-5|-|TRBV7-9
TGTGCCAGCAGCTTATGGACAGGAGATTTTAGCAATCAGCCCCAGCATTTT
CASSLWTGDFSNQPQHF
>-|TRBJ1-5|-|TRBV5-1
TGCGCCAGCAGCCTGGAGATAAATCAGCCCCAGCATTTT
CASSLEINQPQHF
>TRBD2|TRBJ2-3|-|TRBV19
TGTGCCAGTAGTATAGTACGGGGGGGGCAGGATACGCAGTATTTT
CASSIVRGGQDTQYF
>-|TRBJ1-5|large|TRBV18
TGTGCCAGCTCAAGTTTGAACGCAGGTCAGCCCCAGCATTTT
CASSSLNAGQPQHF
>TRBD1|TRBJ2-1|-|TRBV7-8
TGTGCCAGCAGCTTATACCCGGGACAGGGGGATGAGCAGTTCTTC
CASSLYPGQGDEQFF
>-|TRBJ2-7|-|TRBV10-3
TGTGCCTCTCTGGACGGTGAGGTGCAGTACTTC
CASLDGEVQYF